A single sample is the source of the 18 T cell receptor beta chains below, sequenced in a study of blood T cell repertoires in COVID-19. Here immunoSEQ multiplex PCR was the method, and the copy in TCRdb shows in-frame clones only, minus some. The table has roughly 180,000 clones, more than 80% seen once. The source material was peripheral blood. These receptor sequences come from a woman aged 60-75 years with acute or convalescent COVID-19.

The chain employs TRBV18 and TRBJ2-1; possibly TRBD2 for D (6 bases). The length of the CDR3 is 13 residues. Trimming took 5 bases from V and 4 from J, leaving 9 bases between them. CDR1 is KGHSH, CDR2 LQKENI, per germline. CDR3 nucleotides: TGTGCCAGCTCAAAGGGACTTTACAATGAGCAGTTCTTC. Protein product: CASSKGLYNEQFF.

The CDR3 DNA reads TGTGCCACCAGTGATAGCAGGGATCAGCCCCAGCATTTT. This gives the protein CATSDSRDQPQHF. V is TRBV24-1 and J is TRBJ1-5; possible D gene TRBD1, 5 bases. V lost 3 bases, J lost 5 bases, and 7 bases lay in between. The CDR3 totals 13 residues. Germline V CDR1 and CDR2: KGHDR, SFDVKD.

V gene TRBV4-1 combines with J gene TRBJ2-7; 12 bases fit TRBD2. From germline, CDR1 is MGHRA and CDR2 YSYEKL. V lost 2 bases, J lost 4 bases, and 3 bases stayed unmatched. This CDR3 contains 15 residues. The CDR3 DNA sequence: TGCGCCAGCAGCCAACTAGCGGGAGGGATGTACGAGCAGTACTTC. Translating it yields CASSQLAGGMYEQYF.

The chain is built from TRBV25-1 and TRBJ1-1; tentative D call: TRBD1 (5 bases). Trimming shortened V by 7 bases and J by 2 bases, and 17 bases separated the two germline ends. This CDR3 comprises 15 residues. Germline values: CDR1 MGHDK, CDR2 SYGVNS. DNA of the CDR3: TGTGCCAGCACCAGTTATCGGGGGAAAAACACTGAAGCTTTCTTT. Residues: CASTSYRGKNTEAFF.

The chain couples TRBV18 to TRBJ2-1; 10 bases line up with TRBD1. The CDR3 is 15 residues long. Germline values: CDR1 KGHSH, CDR2 LQKENI. The junction had 7 bases not matched to a gene; V was cut back by 4 bases and J by 7 bases. In DNA form, the CDR3 reads TGTGCCAGCTCACGAGGACAGGGGGTTGAAAATGAGCAGTTCTTC. This codes for CASSRGQGVENEQFF.

This clone was counted once. The chain is built from TRBV5-4 and TRBJ1-1, with 9 nucleotides matching TRBD1. CDR1 SGHNT and CDR2 YYREEE come from the germline V gene (reference sequence). Trimming at V came to 4 bases and at J to 3 bases, leaving 16 bases not matched to a gene. The CDR3 length is 18 residues. The CDR3 loop is CASSPGQGNLGRYTEAFF. In DNA form, the CDR3 reads TGTGCCAGCAGCCCGGGACAGGGAAATTTAGGTCGGTACACTGAAGCTTTCTTT.

As for this clone: The sample contains more than one DNA sequence encoding this CDR3. The chain uses TRBV24-1 and TRBJ1-5; unclear D gene. This CDR3 is built from 13 residues. The germline V gene has CDR1 KGHDR and CDR2 SFDVKD. The V end was cut by 6 bases, the J end by 1 base, with 6 bases between. CDR3 sequence (DNA): TGTGCCACCAGTCGGGGAAGCAATCAGCCCCAGCATTTT. Its translation is CATSRGSNQPQHF.

The rearrangement uses TRBV11-2 and TRBJ2-5, with a tentative D call TRBD2 (6 bases). CDR1 and CDR2 from the germline V gene are SGHAT and FQNNGV. V was pared by 7 bases and J by 5 bases, with 20 bases between. The CDR3 runs 15 residues. CDR3 DNA sequence: TGTGCCAGCACGACCCACGGAGGGCCGCAGGAGACCCAGTACTTC. Encoded protein: CASTTHGGPQETQYF.

The rearrangement uses TRBV10-3 and TRBJ1-6; weak D call: TRBD1 (5 bases). The V gene's germline CDR1 is ENHRY and CDR2 SYGVKD. This CDR3 region has 14 residues. V lost 4 bases and J lost 7, with 11 bases in between. The CDR3 coding sequence is TGTGCCATCAGTGGGGGCCCGTCCAATTCACCCCTCCACTTT. Translated, it gives CAISGGPSNSPLHF.

The chain couples TRBV4-1 to TRBJ2-1; TRBD1 might be the D (6 bases). Trimming stripped 7 bases from V and 5 bases from J, with 27 bases between. The germline V gene encodes CDR1 MGHRA and CDR2 YSYEKL. This CDR3 comprises 18 residues. The CDR3 DNA sequence: TGCGCCAGCAACAATCGGCAGGGGAAGCCCGGTTCGAACAATGAGCAGTTCTTC. It is translated as CASNNRQGKPGSNNEQFF.

The chain employs TRBV6-5 and TRBJ2-4, with 10 bases that match TRBD1. The V segment lost 5 bases and the J segment 9 bases; nucleotides outside the gene matches: 7. Germline CDR1 MNHEY, CDR2 SVGAGI. The CDR3 has 14 residues. CDR3 nucleotide sequence: TGTGCCAGCAGTCCCGGGACAGGGGCCGGCATTCAGTACTTC. Protein sequence: CASSPGTGAGIQYF.

The J gene is TRBJ1-1, the V gene TRBV5-1; 8 positions agree with TRBD1. The CDR3 spans 11 residues. Germline lookup yields CDR1 SGHRS and CDR2 YFSETQ. Losses at the gene ends were 7 bases for V and 8 bases for J; bases not matched to a gene: 4. CDR3 amino acids: CASGAGGEAFF. For the CDR3, the DNA is TGCGCCAGCGGGGCAGGGGGCGAAGCTTTCTTT.

The rearrangement uses TRBV7-6 and TRBJ1-5; D is possibly TRBD1 (6 bases). The ends were cut back, 4 bases at V and 0 bases at J, with 10 bases in the middle. The CDR3 totals 15 residues. Germline CDR1 reads SGHVS; CDR2 reads FNYEAQ. The chain's CDR3 is CASSSGHNSNQPQHF. The CDR3 DNA is TGTGCCAGCAGCTCGGGACACAATAGCAATCAGCCCCAGCATTTT.

This chain joins TRBV7-2 and TRBJ1-6, with a tentative D call TRBD1 (5 bases). CDR1 is SGHTA and CDR2 is FQGNSA in the germline V gene. Trimming pared 1 base from V and 7 bases from J, leaving 17 bases between. CDR3 length equals 17 residues. CDR3 DNA: TGTGCCAGCAGCTTAGATGGTGTAGGGGCCCCCAATTCACCCCTCCACTTT. This translates into CASSLDGVGAPNSPLHF.

The genes are TRBV3-1 (or the pseudogene TRBV3-2) and TRBJ1-1; D is possibly TRBD1 (6 bases). V was trimmed by 1 base and J by 8 bases, leaving 11 bases between them. This CDR3 region has 13 residues. Per germline, CDR1 LGHDT and CDR2 YNNKEL (reference sequence). CDR3 DNA sequence: TGTGCCAGCAGCCAAGTTCGACAGGCAGAAGCTTTCTTT. Protein product: CASSQVRQAEAFF.

V usage is TRBV27 and J usage is TRBJ2-7; the D is unclear. The V end was cut by 0 bases, the J end by 1 base, with 4 bases between. Germline values: CDR1 MNHEY, CDR2 SMNVEV (reference sequence). This CDR3 is built from 13 residues. This CDR3 is CASSLSGSYEQYF. Here the CDR3 DNA reads TGTGCCAGCAGTTTATCCGGGTCCTACGAGCAGTACTTC.

The chain couples TRBV5-6 to TRBJ2-2; 12 positions agree with TRBD2. This CDR3 is built from 16 residues. Germline V lookup: CDR1 SGHDT, CDR2 YYEEEE. V shed 4 bases and J 6 bases; nucleotides not matched to a gene: 7. The CDR3 DNA sequence: TGTGCCAGCAGCCCAACGGCTAGCGGGAGGGCCGGGGAGCTGTTTTTT. Protein product: CASSPTASGRAGELFF.

The chain links TRBV5-4 to TRBJ2-5; TRBD2 is a possible D gene (5 bases). Germline assignment: CDR1 SGHNT and CDR2 YYREEE (reference sequence). Trimming took 4 bases from V and 2 from J, leaving 15 bases between them. The CDR3 spans 15 residues. This chain's CDR3 is CASSPSGRSQETQYF. CDR3 sequence (DNA): TGTGCCAGCAGCCCAAGCGGACGCTCGCAAGAGACCCAGTACTTC.